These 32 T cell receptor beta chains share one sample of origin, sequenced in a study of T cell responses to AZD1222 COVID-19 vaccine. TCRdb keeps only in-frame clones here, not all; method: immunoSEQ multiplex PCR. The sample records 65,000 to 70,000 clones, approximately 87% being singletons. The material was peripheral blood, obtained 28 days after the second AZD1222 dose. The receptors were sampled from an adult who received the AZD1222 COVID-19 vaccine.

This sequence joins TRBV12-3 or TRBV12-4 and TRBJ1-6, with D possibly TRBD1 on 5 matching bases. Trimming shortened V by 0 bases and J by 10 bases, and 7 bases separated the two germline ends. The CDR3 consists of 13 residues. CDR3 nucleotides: TGTGCCAGCAGTTTAGCCCGGGACTCACCCCTCCACTTT. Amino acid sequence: CASSLARDSPLHF.

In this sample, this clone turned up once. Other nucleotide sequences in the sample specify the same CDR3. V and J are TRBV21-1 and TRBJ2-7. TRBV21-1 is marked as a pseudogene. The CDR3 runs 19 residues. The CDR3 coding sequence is TGTGCCAGCAGCGACCGGGACAAATTTAATTCTAGCGAAACCTACGAGCAGTACTTC. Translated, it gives CASSDRDKFNSSETYEQYF.

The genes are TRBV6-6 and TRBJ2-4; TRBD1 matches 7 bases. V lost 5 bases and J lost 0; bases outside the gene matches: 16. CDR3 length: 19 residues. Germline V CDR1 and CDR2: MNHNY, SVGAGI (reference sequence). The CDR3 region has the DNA TGTGCCAGCAGTCGAATATCCATCACAGGGGCTGAAGCCAAAAACATTCAGTACTTC. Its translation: CASSRISITGAEAKNIQYF.

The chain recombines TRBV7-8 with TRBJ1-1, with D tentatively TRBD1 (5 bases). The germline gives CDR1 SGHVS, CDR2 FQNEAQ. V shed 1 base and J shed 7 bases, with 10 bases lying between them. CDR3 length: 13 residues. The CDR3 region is CASSLGGFVEAFF. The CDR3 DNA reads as TGTGCCAGCAGCTTAGGGGGGTTCGTTGAAGCTTTCTTT.

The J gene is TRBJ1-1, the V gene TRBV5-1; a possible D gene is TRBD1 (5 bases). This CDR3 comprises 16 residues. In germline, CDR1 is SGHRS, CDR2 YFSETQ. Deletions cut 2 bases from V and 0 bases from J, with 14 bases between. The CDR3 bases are TGCGCCAGCAGCTTCCCCGGGGGTACCATGAACACTGAAGCTTTCTTT. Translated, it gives CASSFPGGTMNTEAFF.

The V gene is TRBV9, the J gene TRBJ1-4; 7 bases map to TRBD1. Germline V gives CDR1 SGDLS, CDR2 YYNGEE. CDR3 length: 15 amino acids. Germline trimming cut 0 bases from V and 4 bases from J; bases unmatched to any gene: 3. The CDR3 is CASSVGQGVNEKLFF. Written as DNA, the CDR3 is TGTGCCAGCAGCGTAGGACAGGGCGTTAATGAAAAACTGTTTTTT. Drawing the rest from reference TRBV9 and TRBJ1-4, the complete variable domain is DSGVTQTPKHLITATGQRVTLRCSPRSGDLSVYWYQQSLDQGLQFLIQYYNGEERAKGNILERFSAQQFPDLHSELNLSSLELGDSALYFCASSVGQGVNEKLFFGSGTQLSVL.

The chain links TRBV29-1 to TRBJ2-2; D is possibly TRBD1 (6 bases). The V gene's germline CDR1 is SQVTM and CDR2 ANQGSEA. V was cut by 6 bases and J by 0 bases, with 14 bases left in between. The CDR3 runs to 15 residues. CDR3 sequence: CSVRTVTANTGELFF. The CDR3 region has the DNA TGCAGCGTGAGGACAGTAACGGCGAACACCGGGGAGCTGTTTTTT.

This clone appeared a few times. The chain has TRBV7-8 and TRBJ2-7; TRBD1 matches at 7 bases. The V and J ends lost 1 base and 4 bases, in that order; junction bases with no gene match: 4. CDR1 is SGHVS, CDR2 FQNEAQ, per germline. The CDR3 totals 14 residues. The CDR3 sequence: CASSLGDSRYEQYF. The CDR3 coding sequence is TGTGCCAGCAGCTTAGGGGACAGCCGATACGAGCAGTACTTC.

CDR3 protein: CAGHRDRGSYNEQFF. CDR3 DNA: TGTGCCGGGCACCGGGACAGGGGTTCCTACAATGAGCAGTTCTTC. V gene TRBV6-5 combines with J gene TRBJ2-1, with 10 bases identical to TRBD1. Germline V CDR1 and CDR2: MNHEY, SVGAGI. CDR3 length equals 15 residues. V gave up 11 bases and J gave up 1 base; unmatched junction bases: 8.

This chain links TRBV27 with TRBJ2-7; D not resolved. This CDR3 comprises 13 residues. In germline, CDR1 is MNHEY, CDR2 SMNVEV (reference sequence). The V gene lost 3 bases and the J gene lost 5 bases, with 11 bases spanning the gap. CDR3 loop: CASSLVLTHEQYF. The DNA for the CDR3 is TGTGCCAGCAGTTTGGTCCTGACCCACGAGCAGTACTTC.

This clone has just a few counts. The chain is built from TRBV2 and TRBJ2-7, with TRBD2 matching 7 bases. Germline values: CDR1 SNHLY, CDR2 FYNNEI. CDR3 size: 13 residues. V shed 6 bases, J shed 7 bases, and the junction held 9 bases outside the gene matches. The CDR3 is CASSREVEAEQYF. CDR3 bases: TGTGCCAGCAGCCGGGAGGTCGAGGCAGAGCAGTACTTC.

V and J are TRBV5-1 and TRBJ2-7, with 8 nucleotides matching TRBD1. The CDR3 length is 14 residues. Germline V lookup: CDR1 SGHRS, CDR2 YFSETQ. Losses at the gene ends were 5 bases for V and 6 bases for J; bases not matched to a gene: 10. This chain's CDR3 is CASRAQTGVAEQYF. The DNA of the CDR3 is TGCGCCAGCAGGGCCCAGACAGGGGTGGCCGAGCAGTACTTC.

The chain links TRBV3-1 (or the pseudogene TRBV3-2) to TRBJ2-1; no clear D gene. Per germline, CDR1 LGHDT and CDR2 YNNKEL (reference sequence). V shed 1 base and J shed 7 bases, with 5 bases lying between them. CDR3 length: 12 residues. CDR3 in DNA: TGTGCCAGCAGCCAAGGGGCTAATGAGCAGTTCTTC. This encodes CASSQGANEQFF.

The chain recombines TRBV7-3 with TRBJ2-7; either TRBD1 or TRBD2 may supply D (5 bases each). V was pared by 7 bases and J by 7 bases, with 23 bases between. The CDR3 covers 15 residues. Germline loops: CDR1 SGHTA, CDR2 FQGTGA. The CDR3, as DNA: TGTGCCAGCAACCCCGGCCAGGGTGAAGCGGAGGAGCAGTACTTC. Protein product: CASNPGQGEAEEQYF. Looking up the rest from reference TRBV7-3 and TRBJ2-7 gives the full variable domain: GAGVSQTPSNKVTEKGKYVELRCDPISGHTALYWYRQSLGQGPEFLIYFQGTGAADDSGLPNDRFFAVRPEGSVSTLKIQRTERGDSAVYLCASNPGQGEAEEQYFGPGTRLTVT.

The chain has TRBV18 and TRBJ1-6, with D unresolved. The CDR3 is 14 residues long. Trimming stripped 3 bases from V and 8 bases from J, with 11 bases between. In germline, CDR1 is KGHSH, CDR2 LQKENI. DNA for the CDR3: TGTGCCAGCTCACCTACAGATTATGATTCACCCCTCCACTTT. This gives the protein CASSPTDYDSPLHF.

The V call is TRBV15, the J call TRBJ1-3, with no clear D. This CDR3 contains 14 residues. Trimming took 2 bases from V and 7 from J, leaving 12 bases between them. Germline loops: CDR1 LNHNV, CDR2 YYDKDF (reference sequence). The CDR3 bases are TGTGCCACCAGCAGAAGTCGCGGCGGTAACACCATATATTTT. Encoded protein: CATSRSRGGNTIYF.

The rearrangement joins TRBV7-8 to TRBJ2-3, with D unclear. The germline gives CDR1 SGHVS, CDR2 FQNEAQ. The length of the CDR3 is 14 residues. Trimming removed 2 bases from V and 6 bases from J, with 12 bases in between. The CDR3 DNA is TGTGCCAGCAGCTTAAGGCGGTCACAGGATACGCAGTATTTT. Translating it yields CASSLRRSQDTQYF.

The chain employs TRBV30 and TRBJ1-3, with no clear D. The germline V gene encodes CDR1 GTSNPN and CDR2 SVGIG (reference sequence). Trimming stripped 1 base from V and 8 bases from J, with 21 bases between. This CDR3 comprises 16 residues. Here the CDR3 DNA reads TGTGCCTGGAGTGCCGGCACCGAGGTAATAGGAGACACCATATATTTT. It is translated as CAWSAGTEVIGDTIYF.

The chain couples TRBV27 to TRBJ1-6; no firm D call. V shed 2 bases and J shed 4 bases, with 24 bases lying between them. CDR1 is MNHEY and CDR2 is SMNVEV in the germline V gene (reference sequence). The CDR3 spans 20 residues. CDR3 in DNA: TGTGCCAGCAGTTTAGGGTCCCCCGGACGGAGGGTCCTTTATAATTCACCCCTCCACTTT. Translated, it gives CASSLGSPGRRVLYNSPLHF.

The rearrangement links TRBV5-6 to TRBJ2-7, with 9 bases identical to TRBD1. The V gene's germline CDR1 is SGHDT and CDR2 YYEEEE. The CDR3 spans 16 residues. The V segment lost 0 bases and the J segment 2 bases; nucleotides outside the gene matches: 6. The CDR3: CASSLGTGETTYEQYF. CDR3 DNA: TGTGCCAGCAGCTTGGGGACAGGGGAAACGACCTACGAGCAGTACTTC.

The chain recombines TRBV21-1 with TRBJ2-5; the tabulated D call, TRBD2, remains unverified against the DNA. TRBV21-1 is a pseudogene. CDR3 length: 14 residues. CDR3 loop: CASRVGGQLQTQYF. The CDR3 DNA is TGTGCCAGCCGTGTCGGGGGGCAATTACAGACCCAGTACTTC.

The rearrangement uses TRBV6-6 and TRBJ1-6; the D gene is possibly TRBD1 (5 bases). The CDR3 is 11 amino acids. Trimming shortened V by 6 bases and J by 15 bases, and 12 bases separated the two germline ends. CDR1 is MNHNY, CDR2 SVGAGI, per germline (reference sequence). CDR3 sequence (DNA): TGTGCCAGCAGCGCGGGGCCAGACCTCCACTTT. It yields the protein CASSAGPDLHF.

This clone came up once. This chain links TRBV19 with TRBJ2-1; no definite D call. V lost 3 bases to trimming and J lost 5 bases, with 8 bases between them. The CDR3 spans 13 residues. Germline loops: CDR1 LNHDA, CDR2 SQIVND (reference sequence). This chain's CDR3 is CASSIGNHNEQFF. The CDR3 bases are TGTGCCAGTAGTATTGGTAACCACAATGAGCAGTTCTTC.

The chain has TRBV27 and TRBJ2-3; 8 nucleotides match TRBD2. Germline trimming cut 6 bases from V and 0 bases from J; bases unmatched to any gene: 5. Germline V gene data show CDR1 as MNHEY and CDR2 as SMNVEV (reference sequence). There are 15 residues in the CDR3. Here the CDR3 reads CASSSSGVSTDTQYF. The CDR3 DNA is TGTGCCAGCAGCAGTAGCGGGGTTAGCACAGATACGCAGTATTTT.

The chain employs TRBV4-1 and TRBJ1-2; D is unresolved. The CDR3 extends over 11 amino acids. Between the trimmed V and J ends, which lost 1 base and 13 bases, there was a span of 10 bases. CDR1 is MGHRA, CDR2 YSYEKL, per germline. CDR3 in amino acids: CASSQVGRFTF. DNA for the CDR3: TGCGCCAGCAGCCAAGTTGGCCGTTTCACCTTC.

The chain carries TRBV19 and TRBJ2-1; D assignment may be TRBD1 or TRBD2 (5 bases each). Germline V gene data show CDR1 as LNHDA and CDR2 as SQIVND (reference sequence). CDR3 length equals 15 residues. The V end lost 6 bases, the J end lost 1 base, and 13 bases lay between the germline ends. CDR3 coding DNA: TGTGCCAGTAGCTCGGATGGGGGTTCCTACAATGAGCAGTTCTTC. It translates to CASSSDGGSYNEQFF.

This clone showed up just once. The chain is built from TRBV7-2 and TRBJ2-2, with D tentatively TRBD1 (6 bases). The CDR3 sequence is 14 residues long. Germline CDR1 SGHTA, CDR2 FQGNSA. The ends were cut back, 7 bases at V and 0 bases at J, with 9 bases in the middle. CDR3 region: CASIPGANTGELFF. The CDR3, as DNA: TGTGCCAGCATCCCAGGGGCGAACACCGGGGAGCTGTTTTTT. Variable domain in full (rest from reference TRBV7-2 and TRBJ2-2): GAGVSQSPSNKVTEKGKDVELRCDPISGHTALYWYRQSLGQGLEFLIYFQGNSAPDKSGLPSDRFSAERTGGSVSTLTIQRTQQEDSAVYLCASIPGANTGELFFGEGSRLTVL.

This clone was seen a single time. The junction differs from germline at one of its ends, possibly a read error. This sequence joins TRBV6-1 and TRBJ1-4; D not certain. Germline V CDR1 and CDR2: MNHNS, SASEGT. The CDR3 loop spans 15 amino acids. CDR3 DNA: TGTGCCAGCAATGAAAGAGGGCCTACTAATGAAAAACTGTTTTTT. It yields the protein CASNERGPTNEKLFF.

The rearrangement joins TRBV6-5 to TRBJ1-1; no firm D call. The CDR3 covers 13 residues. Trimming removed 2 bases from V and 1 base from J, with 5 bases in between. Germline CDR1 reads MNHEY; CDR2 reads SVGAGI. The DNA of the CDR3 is TGTGCCAGCAGTTACCCACAGAACACTGAAGCTTTCTTT. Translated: CASSYPQNTEAFF.

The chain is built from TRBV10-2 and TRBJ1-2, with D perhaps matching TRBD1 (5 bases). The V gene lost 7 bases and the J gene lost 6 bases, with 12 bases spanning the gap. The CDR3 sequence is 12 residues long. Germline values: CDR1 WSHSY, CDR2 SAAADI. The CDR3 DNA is TGCGCCAGCACTGCGGGGGTAGATGGCTACACCTTC. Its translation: CASTAGVDGYTF.

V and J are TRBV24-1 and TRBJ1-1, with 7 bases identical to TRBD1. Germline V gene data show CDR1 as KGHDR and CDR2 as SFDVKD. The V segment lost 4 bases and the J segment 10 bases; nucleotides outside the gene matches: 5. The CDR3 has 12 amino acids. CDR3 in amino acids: CATSDTTGRAFF. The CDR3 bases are TGTGCCACCAGTGACACGACAGGGCGAGCTTTCTTT.

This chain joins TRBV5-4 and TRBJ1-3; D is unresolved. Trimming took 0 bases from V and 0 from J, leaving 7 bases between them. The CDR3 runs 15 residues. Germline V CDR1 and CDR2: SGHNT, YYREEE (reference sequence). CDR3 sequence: CASSLGRSSGNTIYF. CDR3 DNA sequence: TGTGCCAGCAGCTTGGGCAGAAGCTCTGGAAACACCATATATTTT.